This T cell receptor (beta chain) was documented in a study of cytomegalovirus exposure and HLA in healthy donors. Study observations and caveats: One later analysis reportedly identified an Asian-associated ancestry cluster that showed fewer N-insertions than the approximately 670-donor mean.

The CDR3 contains 15 residues. V was trimmed by 3 bases and J by 0 bases, leaving 10 bases between them. Germline lookup yields CDR1 KGHSH and CDR2 LQKENI. Both 60 Vbeta primers and 13 Jbeta primers went into the PCR. TCRdb's table, derived via immunoSEQ multiplex PCR, lists solely in-frame clones and lacks some. Here the sample table reports roughly 40,000 clones. Remarks on this clone: Its antigen is unidentified.

Sequencing was done on a sample of PBMCs. The gene calls are TRBV18 and TRBJ2-3; D remains unclear. This receptor was taken from a male donor in good health and CMV-seronegative. The DNA of the CDR3 is TGTGCCAGCTCACCGAACTTCGGTAGCACAGATACGCAGTATTTT. This encodes CASSPNFGSTDTQYF.